These T cell receptor beta chains were read from a single sample in a study of blood T cell repertoires in COVID-19. Assay: immunoSEQ multiplex PCR; the TCRdb copy retains only in-frame clones and omits some. Among 200,000 to 300,000 clones listed, about 85% were seen once. The sample taken for sequencing was peripheral blood. The source of these receptors is a woman aged 55-70 years with active or convalescent COVID-19. CDR3s leave out the opening cysteine and the closing phenylalanine or tryptophan. The order of the fields is V gene, CDR3 length, clone size, J gene, CDR3 protein. Size is omitted from some rows. Given values are once, few, many or a class for expanded clones.

>TRBV7-2|15|NA|TRBJ2-1
ASSLVQGGGLYNEQF
>TRBV16|12|NA|TRBJ1-1
ASSQFTGNTEAF
>TRBV11-3|15|NA|TRBJ2-3
ASSLRTSVSHTDTQY
>TRBV19|13|NA|TRBJ1-2
ASSIRPTDHYGYT
>TRBV19|11|once|TRBJ2-7
ASSSDRRSEQY
>TRBV5-5|15|NA|TRBJ2-7
ASSLAWAGGRTYEQY
>TRBV6-5|10|NA|TRBJ1-5
ASTRTNQPQH
>TRBV6-1|12|NA|TRBJ2-1
ASRILNSYNEQF
>TRBV5-1|13|NA|TRBJ2-2
ASSFTGLASGELF
>TRBV7-3|14|NA|TRBJ2-5
ASSLNRAGEGETQY
>TRBV11-2|15|NA|TRBJ1-3
ASSFRDRALYGNTIY
>TRBV19|11|NA|TRBJ1-2
ASSHDRNYGYT
>TRBV5-1|13|NA|TRBJ1-1
ASSLNGGSGTEAF
>TRBV3-1/TRBV3-2|13|NA|TRBJ2-2
ASSFRGVRAGELF
>TRBV25-1|12|NA|TRBJ1-2
ASSAHRGHYGYT
>TRBV4-1|13|many|TRBJ2-3
ASSQGVGQGTAQY
>TRBV6-5|11|many|TRBJ2-7
ATTWTGNYEQY
>TRBV27|13|NA|TRBJ2-7
ASSRTGTESYEQY
>TRBV6-6|17|NA|TRBJ2-3
ASSPLRVAGGGSTDTQY
>TRBV4-2|15|NA|TRBJ2-3
ASSLEAGDTSTDTQY
>TRBV3-1/TRBV3-2|13|NA|TRBJ1-5
ASSQGQGVGQPQH
>TRBV4-2|12|NA|TRBJ2-3
ASSVGGVPDTQY
>TRBV5-1|15|NA|TRBJ2-7
ASSLGGGTAISYEQY
>TRBV21-1|13|NA|TRBJ1-5
ASSKRSGGNQPQH
>TRBV19|12|NA|TRBJ2-5
ASSGGLEGETQY
>TRBV2|12|NA|TRBJ2-7
ASSPDSGVDEQY
>TRBV30|12|NA|TRBJ1-2
AWRKLGTVYGYT
>TRBV5-1|13|NA|TRBJ1-1
ASSLELGGIVEAF
>TRBV12-3/TRBV12-4|10|NA|TRBJ2-3
ASSRLAGTQY
>TRBV24-1|15|NA|TRBJ2-2
ATSDLGATESTGELF
>TRBV27|11|NA|TRBJ1-2
ASSLGRGDGYT
>TRBV2|12|NA|TRBJ1-4
ARTLNATNEKLF
>TRBV28|12|NA|TRBJ1-5
ASALSGAGNPQH
>TRBV14|11|NA|TRBJ1-6
ASSPREFSPLH
>TRBV2|12|NA|TRBJ1-6
ASSDRDYNSPLH
>TRBV6-5|12|NA|TRBJ1-6
ASSRQGGDSPLH
>TRBV5-1|14|NA|TRBJ2-7
ASSPSPGLRTKEQY
>TRBV19|9|NA|TRBJ2-1
ASRRSNEQF
>TRBV6-5|12|NA|TRBJ1-2
ASSYLGANYGYT
>TRBV4-1|14|NA|TRBJ1-3
ASSHGQGGTGNTIY
>TRBV24-1|11|NA|TRBJ2-7
ATSESGSREQY
>TRBV4-1|16|once|TRBJ1-1
ASSPPIIRTGGNTEAF
>TRBV7-9|12|NA|TRBJ1-5
ASSPGTSSQPQH
>TRBV6-5|12|NA|TRBJ1-3
ASTLEGLGNTIY
>TRBV11-3|11|NA|TRBJ2-5
ASSLGLGETQY
>TRBV6-5|12|NA|TRBJ2-1
ASSRDRRYNEQF
>TRBV18|16|NA|TRBJ1-6
ASSPDPTGQVLTSPLH
>TRBV10-2|16|NA|TRBJ1-1
ASSESHRTELMNTEAF
>TRBV5-1|13|NA|TRBJ2-1
ASSSAVRDPNEQF
>TRBV6-5|11|NA|TRBJ2-5
ASSQGLFETQY
>TRBV4-2|14|NA|TRBJ2-2
ASSQEPGPYTGELF